This T cell receptor beta chain was sequenced in a study of cytomegalovirus exposure and HLA in healthy donors. Overall study: From HLA-typed donors, an early data release held some 91 million unique TCRs. Whole-study findings and limits: Three of the chains that were CMV-associated were confirmed in vitro to be specific for CMV antigens. Most TCR sequences showed up rarely, but some public TCRs showed up in many donors.

The primer mix had 60 Vbeta and 13 Jbeta primers. Only in-frame clones appear in the TCRdb table, and some are missing; sequencing was by immunoSEQ multiplex PCR. This table lists 95,000 to 110,000 clones. Remarks on this clone: Its antigen is not known.

Per germline, CDR1 SGHDT and CDR2 YYEEEE. V lost 1 base and J 5 bases, leaving 12 bases between the germline ends. The CDR3 consists of 14 residues. This clonotype was sampled from a man aged 40-49 years in good health and CMV-seronegative. The chain has TRBV5-6 and TRBJ1-1; a possible D gene is TRBD1 (5 bases). The sample was PBMCs. The CDR3 loop is CASSLRGVRTEAFF. Written as DNA, the CDR3 is TGTGCCAGCAGCTTGCGGGGGGTGAGGACTGAAGCTTTCTTT.